The 4 T cell receptor beta chains reported below all come from one sample, sequenced in a study of CD8+ T cells in alopecia areata. Extracted RNA was reverse transcribed into cDNA, the sequencing template. Sequenced by immunoSEQ multiplex PCR; TCRdb stores in-frame clones only, minus some. The sample shows about 180,000 clones, around 63% of them seen only once. The sample here was CD4+ T cells sorted from blood, taken at week 0. These TCRs come from a human donor with alopecia areata.

The chain is built from TRBV2 and TRBJ2-7, with a possible D match to TRBD1 (5 bases). The V gene lost 2 bases and the J gene lost 1 base, with 9 bases spanning the gap. Germline V gene data show CDR1 as SNHLY and CDR2 as FYNNEI. CDR3 size: 14 residues. In DNA form, the CDR3 reads TGTGCCAGCAGTGAAAGCAGGGCTTCCTACGAGCAGTACTTC. Translating it yields CASSESRASYEQYF.

As regards this clone: At the DNA level, this CDR3 is encoded by other sequences in the same sample as well. This chain joins TRBV20-1 and TRBJ2-5; the D is unclear. The CDR3 length is 10 residues. With 6 bases removed from V and 5 bases from J, the gap between germline ends came to 7 bases. Per the germline V gene, CDR1 is DFQATT and CDR2 is SNEGSKA (reference sequence). The CDR3 DNA sequence: TGCAGTGCAAGGACGGAGACCCAGTACTTC. Translation: CSARTETQYF.

This clone was detected only once. The chain joins TRBV30 to TRBJ2-3; D remains unclear. The germline V gene has CDR1 GTSNPN and CDR2 SVGIG (reference sequence). The V and J ends lost 6 bases and 2 bases respectively, with 12 bases between them. The CDR3 spans 13 residues. CDR3 nucleotides: TGTGCCTGTCACGACGGTTACACAGATACGCAGTATTTT. This sequence encodes CACHDGYTDTQYF.

The rearrangement links TRBV29-1 to TRBJ2-7; D remains unclear. Trimming removed 6 bases at V and 6 bases at J, with 18 bases between. The CDR3 loop spans 13 amino acids. CDR1 and CDR2 from the germline V gene are SQVTM and ANQGSEA. CDR3 in amino acids: CSVNLDRSGEQYF. The CDR3 DNA reads TGCAGCGTCAATTTAGACCGGTCGGGCGAGCAGTACTTC.